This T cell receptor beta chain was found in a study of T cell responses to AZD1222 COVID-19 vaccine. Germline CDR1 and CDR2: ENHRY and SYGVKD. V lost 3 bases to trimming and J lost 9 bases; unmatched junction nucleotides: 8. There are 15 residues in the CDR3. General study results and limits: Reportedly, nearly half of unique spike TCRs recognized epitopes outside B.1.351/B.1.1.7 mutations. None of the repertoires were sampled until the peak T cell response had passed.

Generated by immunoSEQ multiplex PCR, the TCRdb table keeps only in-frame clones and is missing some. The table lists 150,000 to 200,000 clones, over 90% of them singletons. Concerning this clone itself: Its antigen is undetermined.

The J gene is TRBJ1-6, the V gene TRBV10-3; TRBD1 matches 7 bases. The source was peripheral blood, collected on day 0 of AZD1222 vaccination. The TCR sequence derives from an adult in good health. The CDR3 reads CAISDFETGVSPLHF. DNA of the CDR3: TGTGCCATCAGTGACTTCGAAACAGGGGTTTCACCCCTCCACTTT.